This T cell receptor (beta chain) came from a study of identical twins. TCRdb passed the 5' RACE reads through MiXCR, listing each CDR3 protein once. The sample holds some 660,000 distinct CDR3 sequences, approximately 9% seen once. The same data also went into a second study, on yellow fever vaccine responses in identical twins. That source notes: Twins' vaccine T cell responses reportedly seemed partly convergent and partly personalized.

The receptor was derived from a woman between 18 and 29 years old in good health. Sequencing was performed on PBMCs.

In DNA form, the CDR3 reads TGCAGTGCTAGAGATGGGGCGGGAGGCCAAGAGACCCAGTACTTC. Protein product: CSARDGAGGQETQYF. The chain recombines TRBV20-1 with TRBJ2-5; TRBD2 matches at 8 bases. The CDR3 totals 15 residues. CDR1 is DFQATT and CDR2 is SNEGSKA in the germline V gene (reference sequence). The V gene end was trimmed by 0 bases and the J gene end by 1 base; junction bases not matched to a gene: 4.